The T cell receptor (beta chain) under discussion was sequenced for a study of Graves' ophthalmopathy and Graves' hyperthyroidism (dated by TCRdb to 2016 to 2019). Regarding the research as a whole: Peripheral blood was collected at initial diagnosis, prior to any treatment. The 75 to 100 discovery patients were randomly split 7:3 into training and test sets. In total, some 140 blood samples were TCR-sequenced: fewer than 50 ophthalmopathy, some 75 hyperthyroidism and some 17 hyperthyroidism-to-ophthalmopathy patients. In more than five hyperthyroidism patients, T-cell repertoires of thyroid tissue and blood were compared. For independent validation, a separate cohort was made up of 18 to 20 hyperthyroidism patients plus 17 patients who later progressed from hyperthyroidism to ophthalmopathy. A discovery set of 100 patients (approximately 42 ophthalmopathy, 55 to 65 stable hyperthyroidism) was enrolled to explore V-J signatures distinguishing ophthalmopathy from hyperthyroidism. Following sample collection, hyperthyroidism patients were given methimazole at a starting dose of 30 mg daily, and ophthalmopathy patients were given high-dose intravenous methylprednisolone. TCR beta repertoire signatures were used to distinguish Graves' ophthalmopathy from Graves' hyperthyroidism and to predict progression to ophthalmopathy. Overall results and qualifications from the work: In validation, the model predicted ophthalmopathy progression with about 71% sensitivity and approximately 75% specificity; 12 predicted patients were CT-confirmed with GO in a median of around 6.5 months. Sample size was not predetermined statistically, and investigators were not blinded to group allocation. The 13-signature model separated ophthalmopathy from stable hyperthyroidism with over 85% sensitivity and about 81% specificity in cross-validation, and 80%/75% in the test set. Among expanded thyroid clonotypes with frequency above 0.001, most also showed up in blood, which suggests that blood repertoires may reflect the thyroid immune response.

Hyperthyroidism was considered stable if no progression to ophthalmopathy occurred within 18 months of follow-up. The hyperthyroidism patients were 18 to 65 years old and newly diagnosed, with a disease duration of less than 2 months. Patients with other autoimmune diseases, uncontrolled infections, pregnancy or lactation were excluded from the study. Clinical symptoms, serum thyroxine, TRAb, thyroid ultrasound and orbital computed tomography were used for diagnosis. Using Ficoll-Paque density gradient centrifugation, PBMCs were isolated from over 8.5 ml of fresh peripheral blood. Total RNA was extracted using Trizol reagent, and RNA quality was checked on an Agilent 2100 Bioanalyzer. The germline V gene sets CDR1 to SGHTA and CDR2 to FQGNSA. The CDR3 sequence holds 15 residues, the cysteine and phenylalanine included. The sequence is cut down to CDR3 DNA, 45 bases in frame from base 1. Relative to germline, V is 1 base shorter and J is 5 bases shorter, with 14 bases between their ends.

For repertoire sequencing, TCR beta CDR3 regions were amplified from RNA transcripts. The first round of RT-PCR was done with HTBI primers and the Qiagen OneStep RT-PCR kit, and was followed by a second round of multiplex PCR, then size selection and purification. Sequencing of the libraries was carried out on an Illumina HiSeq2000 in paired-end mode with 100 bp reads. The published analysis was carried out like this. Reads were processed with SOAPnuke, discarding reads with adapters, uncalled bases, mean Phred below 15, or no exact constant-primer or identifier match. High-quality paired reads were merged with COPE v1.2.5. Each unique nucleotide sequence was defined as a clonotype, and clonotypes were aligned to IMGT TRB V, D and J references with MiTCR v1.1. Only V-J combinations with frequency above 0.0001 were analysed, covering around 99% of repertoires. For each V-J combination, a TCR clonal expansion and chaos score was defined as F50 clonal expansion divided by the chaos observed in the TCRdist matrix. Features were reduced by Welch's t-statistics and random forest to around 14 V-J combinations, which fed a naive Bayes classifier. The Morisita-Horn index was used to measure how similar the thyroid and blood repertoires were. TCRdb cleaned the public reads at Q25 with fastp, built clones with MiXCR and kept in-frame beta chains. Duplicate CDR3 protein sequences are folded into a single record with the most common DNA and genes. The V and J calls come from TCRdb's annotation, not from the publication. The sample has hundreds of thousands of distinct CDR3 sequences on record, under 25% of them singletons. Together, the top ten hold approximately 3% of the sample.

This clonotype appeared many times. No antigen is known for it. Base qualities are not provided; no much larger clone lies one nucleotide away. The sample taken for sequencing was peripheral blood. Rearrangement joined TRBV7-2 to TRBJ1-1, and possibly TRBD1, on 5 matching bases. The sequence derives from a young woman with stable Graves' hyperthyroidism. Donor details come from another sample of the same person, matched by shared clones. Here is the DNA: TGTGCCAGCAGCTTAGTAGGAAGGGGTGGGACTGAAGCTTTCTTT. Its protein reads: CASSLVGRGGTEAFF.